This TCR beta chain was identified in a study of blood T cell repertoires in COVID-19. Trimming removed 4 bases from V and 0 bases from J, with 17 bases in between. Germline V gene data show CDR1 as SGHRS and CDR2 as YFSETQ. The CDR3 covers 17 residues. Membership in each cohort depended on participant-reported clinical history. Profiling relied on immunoSEQ multiplex PCR, and the TCRdb table lists in-frame clones only, not all of them. The table lists fewer than 200,000 clones, roughly four fifths of them singletons. This TCR came from a man aged 50 or older who had recovered from COVID-19. The chain is built from TRBV5-1 and TRBJ1-3, with D perhaps matching TRBD1 (6 bases). Sequencing was done on a sample of PBMCs or T cells enriched from blood (not recorded which). The CDR3 reads CASSPAGQLYSGNTIYF. DNA for the CDR3: TGCGCCAGCAGCCCGGCAGGACAGCTCTACTCTGGAAACACCATATATTTT.